The entry that follows covers one T cell receptor beta chain sequence. The data originate from a study of blood T cell repertoires in COVID-19. Study summary: Specimens from acute and convalescent COVID-19 originated in the United States, Italy and Spain.

Germline assignment: CDR1 GTSNPN and CDR2 SVGIG (reference sequence). The CDR3 is 14 amino acids. Losses at the gene ends were 3 bases for V and 6 bases for J; bases not matched to a gene: 9. Assay: immunoSEQ multiplex PCR; the TCRdb copy retains only in-frame clones and omits some. This table holds about 160,000 clones, about 85% found once. The specimen sequenced was peripheral blood. This sequence joins TRBV30 and TRBJ2-3, with 7 bases that match TRBD1. The clonotype comes from a human donor with acute or convalescent COVID-19. The donor label of this sample is uncertain. CDR3 sequence: CAWSRTGSRDTQYF. DNA for the CDR3: TGTGCCTGGAGCCGGACAGGTAGTAGGGATACGCAGTATTTT.